The clone carrying this T cell receptor (beta chain) was recorded once. Authors' data handling: From reference gene primer amplification, estimates of nucleated cell counts were derived. The method was immunoSEQ multiplex PCR; TCRdb's version includes in-frame clones alone and lacks a portion of them. V, J and clone size reflect that table, while D and trimming were determined from the DNA. The sample contains roughly 190,000 clones, 75% to 95% of which appear only once. The data were taken from a study of blood T cell repertoires in COVID-19. Overall study context: Specimens from acute and convalescent COVID-19 originated in the United States, Italy and Spain. T cells, B-cell-depleted T cells, or PBMCs provided the cDNA or gDNA that served as material.

The V end lost 6 bases, the J end lost 1 base, and 9 bases lay between the germline ends. The CDR3 runs to 13 residues. Germline lookup yields CDR1 MDHEN and CDR2 SYDVKM. J is TRBJ1-1 and V is TRBV28, with D perhaps TRBD1 (6 bases). The receptor was isolated from a man between 45 and 60 years old with acute or convalescent COVID-19. The specimen sequenced was peripheral blood. CDR3 bases: TGTGCCAGCAGGACACAGGGGAACACTGAAGCTTTCTTT. The encoded protein is CASRTQGNTEAFF.